This T cell receptor beta chain originates from a study of blood T cell repertoires in COVID-19. Study context: There were acute and convalescent COVID-19 samples, and they came from the United States, Italy and Spain.

Profiling relied on immunoSEQ multiplex PCR, and the TCRdb table lists in-frame clones only, not all of them. The data contain approximately 170,000 clones, 80% to 90% of them singletons. This clone appeared a single time. Germline values: CDR1 SGHDN, CDR2 FVKESK. The CDR3 is 14 residues long. The V gene end was trimmed by 3 bases and the J gene end by 11 bases; junction bases not matched to a gene: 8. The sample was peripheral blood. The chain combines TRBV14 with TRBJ1-1, with TRBD1 matching over 11 bases. The receptor was derived from a man between 18 and 29 years old who had recovered from COVID-19. In DNA, the CDR3 is TGTGCCAGCAGCCAGAGGACAGGGGGCGCCGGGGCTTTCTTT. This translates into CASSQRTGGAGAFF.